This TCR beta chain derives from a study of blood T cell repertoires in COVID-19. The table came from immunoSEQ multiplex PCR; TCRdb's copy has only in-frame clones and leaves some out. Of tens of thousands of clones in the sample, over 65% were seen once. V dropped 6 bases and J dropped 9 bases, with 15 bases sitting between them. Germline values: CDR1 MNHEY, CDR2 SVGAGI. CDR3 length: 14 amino acids. The source material was peripheral blood. This receptor was identified in a human donor in a cohort sampled during active COVID-19. This chain uses TRBV6-5 with TRBJ1-6, with D perhaps matching TRBD1 (6 bases). The CDR3 sequence: CASRGAERGSPLHF. The CDR3 nucleotides are TGTGCCAGCAGGGGGGCTGAGAGGGGTTCACCCCTCCACTTT.